Here is one TCR beta chain with its context. Its antigen remains unknown. This entry comes from a study of PD-1 blockade in mismatch repair-deficient tumors. Study information: Patients had eleven to twelve mismatch repair-deficient cancer types, all previously treated and progressing. Study findings and constraints: Rapid post-treatment expansion, then contraction, generally preceding radiologic response, marked tumor-resident clones.

Measured with immunoSEQ multiplex PCR; TCRdb has only the in-frame clones, and not every one. The table lists roughly 130,000 clones, 88% of them singletons. The germline V gene has CDR1 SGHAT and CDR2 FQNNGV. This CDR3 spans 13 amino acids. V lost 5 bases and J lost 0, with 8 bases in between. A few pembrolizumab responders had their TCRs sequenced. V usage is TRBV11-2 and J usage is TRBJ2-7; D ambiguous. The sequence derives from an adult with mismatch repair-deficient cancer. The starting material was peripheral blood, obtained 70 to 72 weeks after starting pembrolizumab. The CDR3 spells CASSPIPSYEQYF. In nucleotides, the CDR3 is TGTGCCAGCAGCCCAATACCCTCCTACGAGCAGTACTTC.